This TCR beta chain was observed in a study of cytomegalovirus exposure and HLA in healthy donors. Study observations and caveats: The classifier reportedly diagnosed cytomegalovirus status with high sensitivity and specificity. Under in vitro conditions, three CMV-associated chains were confirmed as specific for CMV antigens. The study reported that TCR beta sequences accurately predicted HLA-A and HLA-B alleles in most subjects.

Deletions cut 5 bases from V and 0 bases from J, with 8 bases between. This CDR3 has 13 amino acids. The germline gives CDR1 SGHAT, CDR2 FQNNGV. The study ran its PCR with 60 Vbeta and 13 Jbeta primers. TCRdb's table, derived via immunoSEQ multiplex PCR, lists solely in-frame clones and lacks some. Its table records around 100,000 clones. A note on this clone: As yet, its antigen is unknown.

This receptor was obtained from a man in his fifties or sixties in good health and CMV-seronegative. Sequencing was carried out using PBMCs. V usage is TRBV11-2 and J usage is TRBJ2-7; D is ambiguous. The CDR3 reads CASSPDTSYEQYF. CDR3 in DNA: TGTGCCAGCAGCCCCGACACCTCCTACGAGCAGTACTTC.